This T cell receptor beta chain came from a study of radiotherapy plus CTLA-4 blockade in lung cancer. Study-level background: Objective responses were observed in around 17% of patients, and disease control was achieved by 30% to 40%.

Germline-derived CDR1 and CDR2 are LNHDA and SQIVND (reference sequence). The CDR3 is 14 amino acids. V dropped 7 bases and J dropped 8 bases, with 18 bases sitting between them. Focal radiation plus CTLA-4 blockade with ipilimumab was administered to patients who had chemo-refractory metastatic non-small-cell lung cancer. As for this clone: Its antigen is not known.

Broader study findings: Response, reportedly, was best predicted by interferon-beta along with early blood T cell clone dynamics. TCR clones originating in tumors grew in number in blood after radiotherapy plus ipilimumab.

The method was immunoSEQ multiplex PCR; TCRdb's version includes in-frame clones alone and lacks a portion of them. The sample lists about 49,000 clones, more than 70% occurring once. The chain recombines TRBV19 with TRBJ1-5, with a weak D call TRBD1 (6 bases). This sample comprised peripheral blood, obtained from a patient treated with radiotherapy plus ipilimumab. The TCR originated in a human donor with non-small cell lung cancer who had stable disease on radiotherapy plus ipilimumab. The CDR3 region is CASKPGHPYEPQHF. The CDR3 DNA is TGTGCCAGTAAGCCGGGACATCCGTACGAGCCCCAGCATTTT.